This T cell receptor (beta chain) was found in a study of beta chain features in type 1 diabetes. General observations from the study: In comparison with healthy donors, patients had naive, central memory and Treg TCRB repertoires that appeared more similar. Insertion counts at VDJ junctions were lower in type 1 diabetes patients, who also showed more deletions there. Researchers cautioned that cDNA sequencing could over-represent cells with high TCR expression. For Type 1 diabetes patients, all four CD4+ subsets carried TCRB CDR3s that were moderately but significantly shorter.

The CDR3 loop spans 15 amino acids. Deletions cut 6 bases from V and 0 bases from J, with 9 bases between. From germline, CDR1 is SGHTA and CDR2 FQGNSA. Concerning this clone: Its antigen is still unknown.

The investigators reverse transcribed all of the isolated RNA, so they sequenced expressed TCRB transcripts. TCRdb's table, derived via immunoSEQ multiplex PCR, lists solely in-frame clones and lacks some. Of 550,000 to 850,000 clones in the sample, roughly 13% are singletons; the top ten hold approximately 0.022%. The sequence came from a man in his late teens or twenties with type 1 diabetes. The sample was naive CD4+ T cells from blood. The gene calls are TRBV7-2 and TRBJ2-6; D not resolved. The CDR3 region is CASSSENSGANVLTF. The CDR3 DNA sequence: TGTGCCAGCAGTTCTGAAAACTCTGGGGCCAACGTCCTGACTTTC.